Listed here are 4 T cell receptor beta chains from one sample, sequenced in a study of CD8 T cells in Susac syndrome. RNA totalling about 0.45 to 1 ug underwent reverse transcription with random hexamers. TCRdb reprocessed the immunoSEQ multiplex PCR reads via MiXCR and lists one record per CDR3 protein. Of roughly 200,000 distinct CDR3 sequences in the sample, more than 85% were seen once. Sequencing was done on a sample of CD4+ T cells from PBMCs. Every receptor here comes from a human donor with multiple sclerosis.

The gene calls are TRBV6-5 and TRBJ2-5; D is possibly TRBD1 (6 bases). Germline values: CDR1 MNHEY, CDR2 SVGAGI. The CDR3 contains 14 residues. Trimming took 7 bases from V and 1 from J, leaving 13 bases between them. The CDR3 region has the DNA TGTGCCAGCACCGCAGGGGTTGGCCAAGAGACCCAGTACTTC. Translating it yields CASTAGVGQETQYF.

The gene calls are TRBV5-1 and TRBJ2-3; no clear D gene. Germline V gene data show CDR1 as SGHRS and CDR2 as YFSETQ. V dropped 2 bases and J dropped 4 bases, with 14 bases sitting between them. This CDR3 spans 15 amino acids. CDR3 in DNA: TGCGCCAGCAGCTTTGGAACCTCCAGCGCAGATACGCAGTATTTT. This sequence encodes CASSFGTSSADTQYF.

This chain uses TRBV7-2 with TRBJ2-5; D unclear. V shed 5 bases and J shed 4 bases, with 14 bases lying between them. Germline values: CDR1 SGHTA, CDR2 FQGNSA. The CDR3 length is 14 residues. Here the CDR3 reads CASSPLTGLETQYF. The CDR3 DNA reads as TGTGCCAGCAGCCCACTGACTGGCTTAGAGACCCAGTACTTC.

The genes are TRBV30 and TRBJ2-7; TRBD1 agrees at 10 bases. The V and J ends lost 1 base and 4 bases, in that order; junction bases with no gene match: 4. CDR1 is GTSNPN and CDR2 is SVGIG in the germline V gene (reference sequence). This CDR3 comprises 14 residues. This CDR3 reads CAWSADRGLYEQYF. The DNA for the CDR3 is TGTGCCTGGAGTGCTGACAGGGGGCTGTACGAGCAGTACTTC.